Given below is one T cell receptor (beta chain) in context. Libraries were prepared by immunoSEQ multiplex PCR; TCRdb keeps only in-frame clonotypes and omits some of them. The table has 110,000 or so clones, around 85% seen once. This specimen belongs to a study of blood T cell repertoires in COVID-19. Germline-derived CDR1 and CDR2 are SGHDN and FVKESK. Trimming took 2 bases from V and 4 from J; bases not matched to a gene: 2. The CDR3 spans 15 residues. The sample taken for sequencing was peripheral blood. The chain carries TRBV14 and TRBJ2-5, with 12 positions matching TRBD2. The TCR originated in an older woman with COVID-19, enrolled during active disease. CDR3 nucleotides: TGTGCCAGCAGCCAAATACTAGCGGGAGGAGAGACCCAGTACTTC. It encodes CASSQILAGGETQYF.